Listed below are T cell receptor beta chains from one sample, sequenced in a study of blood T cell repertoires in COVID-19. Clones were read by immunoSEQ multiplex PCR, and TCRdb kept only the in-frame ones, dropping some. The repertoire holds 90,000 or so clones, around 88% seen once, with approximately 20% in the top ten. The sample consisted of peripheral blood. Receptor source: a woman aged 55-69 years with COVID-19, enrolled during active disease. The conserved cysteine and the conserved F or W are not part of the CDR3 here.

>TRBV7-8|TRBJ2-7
ASSLGQQSYEQY
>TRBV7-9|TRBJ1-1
ASSFSGLRGEAF
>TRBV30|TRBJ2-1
AWSPGHEDNEQF
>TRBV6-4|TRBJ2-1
ASSDRQGAISEQF
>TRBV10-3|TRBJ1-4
AISVNGKDEKLF
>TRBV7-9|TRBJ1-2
ASSLYRVNGYT
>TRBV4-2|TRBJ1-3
ASSQDFPGLSGNTIY
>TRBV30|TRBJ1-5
AWSVSLYRDKSNQPQH
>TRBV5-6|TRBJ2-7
ASSLTGSYEQY
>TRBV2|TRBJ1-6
ASSERTGDPPLH
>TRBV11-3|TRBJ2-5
ASSPGLAGAIQETQY
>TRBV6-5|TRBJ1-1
ASRETGHLGKAF
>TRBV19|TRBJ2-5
ASSISSVREETQY
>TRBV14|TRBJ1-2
ASSQGQNYGYT